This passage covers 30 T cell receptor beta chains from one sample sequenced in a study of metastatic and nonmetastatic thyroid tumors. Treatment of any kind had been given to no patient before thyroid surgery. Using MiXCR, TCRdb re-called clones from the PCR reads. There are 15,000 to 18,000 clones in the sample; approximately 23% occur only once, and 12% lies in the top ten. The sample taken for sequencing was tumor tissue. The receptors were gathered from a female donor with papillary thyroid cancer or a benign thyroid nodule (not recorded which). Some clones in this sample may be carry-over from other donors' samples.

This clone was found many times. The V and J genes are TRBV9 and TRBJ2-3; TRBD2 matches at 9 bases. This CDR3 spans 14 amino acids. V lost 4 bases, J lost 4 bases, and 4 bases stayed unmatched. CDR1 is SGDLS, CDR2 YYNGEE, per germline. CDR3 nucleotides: TGTGCCAGCAGCTATAGGACTAGCGCAGATACGCAGTATTTT. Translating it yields CASSYRTSADTQYF.

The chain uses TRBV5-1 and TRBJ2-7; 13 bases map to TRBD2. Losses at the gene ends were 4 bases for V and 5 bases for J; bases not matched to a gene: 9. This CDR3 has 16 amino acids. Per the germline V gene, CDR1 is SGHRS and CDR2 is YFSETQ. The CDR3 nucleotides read TGCGCCAGCAGCCCAAGCGGACTAGCGGGAGCCCACGAGCAGTACTTC. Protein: CASSPSGLAGAHEQYF.

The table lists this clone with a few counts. The CDR3 loop reads CASSEEAGESGELFF. CDR3 nucleotides: TGTGCCAGCAGTGAAGAGGCGGGAGAATCCGGGGAGCTGTTTTTT. The genes are TRBV6-1 and TRBJ2-2, with 7 bases matching TRBD2. The CDR3 contains 15 residues. CDR1 is MNHNS, CDR2 SASEGT, per germline. The V gene end was trimmed by 1 base and the J gene end by 6 bases; junction bases not matched to a gene: 5.

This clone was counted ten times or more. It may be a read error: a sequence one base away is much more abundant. CDR3 nucleotide sequence: TGTGCCAGCAGTTTGGACAGGGAGAGGAGCTACACCTTC. It yields the protein CASSLDRERSYTF. J is TRBJ1-2 and V is TRBV28, with 8 bases matching TRBD1. The V and J ends lost 3 bases and 9 bases, in that order; junction bases with no gene match: 6. CDR1 is MDHEN and CDR2 is SYDVKM in the germline V gene. This CDR3 is built from 13 residues.

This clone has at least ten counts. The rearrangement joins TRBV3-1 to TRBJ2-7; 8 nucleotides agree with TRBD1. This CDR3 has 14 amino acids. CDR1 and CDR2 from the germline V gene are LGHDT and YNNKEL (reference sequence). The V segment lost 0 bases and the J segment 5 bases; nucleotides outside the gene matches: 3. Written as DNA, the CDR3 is TGTGCCAGCAGCCAAGATGGACAGGGAGACGAGCAGTACTTC. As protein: CASSQDGQGDEQYF.

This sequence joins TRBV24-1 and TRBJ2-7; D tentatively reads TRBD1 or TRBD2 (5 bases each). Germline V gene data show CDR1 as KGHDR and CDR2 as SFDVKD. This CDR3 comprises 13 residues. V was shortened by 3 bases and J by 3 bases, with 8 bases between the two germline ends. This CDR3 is CATSDQGDYEQYF. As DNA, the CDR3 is TGTGCCACCAGTGATCAGGGAGACTACGAGCAGTACTTC.

The CDR3 loop reads CASSLAPREGTGDAFF. CDR3 nucleotide sequence: TGTGCCAGCAGCTTAGCGCCCAGGGAGGGCACCGGGGATGCTTTCTTT. This chain joins TRBV7-8 and TRBJ1-1; D might be TRBD1 (5 bases). V lost 0 bases, J lost 11 bases, and 22 bases lay in between. This CDR3 region has 16 residues. Germline values: CDR1 SGHVS, CDR2 FQNEAQ.

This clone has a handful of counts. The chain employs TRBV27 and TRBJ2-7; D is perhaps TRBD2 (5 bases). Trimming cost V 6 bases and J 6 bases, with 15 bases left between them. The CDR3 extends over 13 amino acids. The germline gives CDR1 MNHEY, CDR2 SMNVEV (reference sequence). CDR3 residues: CASSRGLASEQYF. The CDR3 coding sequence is TGTGCCAGCAGCCGAGGGCTAGCTTCCGAGCAGTACTTC.

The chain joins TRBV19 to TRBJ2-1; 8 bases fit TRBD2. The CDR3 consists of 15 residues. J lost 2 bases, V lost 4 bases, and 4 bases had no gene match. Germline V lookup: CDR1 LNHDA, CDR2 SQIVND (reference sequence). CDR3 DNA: TGTGCCAGTAGTACACTAGCGGCCCCCTACAATGAGCAGTTCTTC. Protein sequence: CASSTLAAPYNEQFF.

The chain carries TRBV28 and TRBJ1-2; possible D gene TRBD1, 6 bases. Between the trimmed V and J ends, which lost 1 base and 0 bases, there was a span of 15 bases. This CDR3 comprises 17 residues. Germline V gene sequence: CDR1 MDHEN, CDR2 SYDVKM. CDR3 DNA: TGTGCCAGCAGTTTATTATCCGGGTCAGGGGCTAACTATGGCTACACCTTC. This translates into CASSLLSGSGANYGYTF.

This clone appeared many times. The CDR3 DNA reads TGTGCCAGCAGCCTAGGGACATCCCTTAGCACAGATACGCAGTATTTT. This gives the protein CASSLGTSLSTDTQYF. The chain recombines TRBV7-8 with TRBJ2-3, with a tentative D call TRBD1 (6 bases). This CDR3 has 16 amino acids. Germline V lookup: CDR1 SGHVS, CDR2 FQNEAQ. The V end lost 5 bases, the J end lost 0 bases, and 15 bases lay between the germline ends.

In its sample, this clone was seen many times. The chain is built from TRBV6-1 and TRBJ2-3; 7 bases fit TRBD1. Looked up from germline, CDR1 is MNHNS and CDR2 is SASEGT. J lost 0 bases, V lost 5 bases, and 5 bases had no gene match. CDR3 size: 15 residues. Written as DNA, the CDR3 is TGTGCCAGCAGTCCCGGGGACAGCAGCACAGATACGCAGTATTTT. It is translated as CASSPGDSSTDTQYF.

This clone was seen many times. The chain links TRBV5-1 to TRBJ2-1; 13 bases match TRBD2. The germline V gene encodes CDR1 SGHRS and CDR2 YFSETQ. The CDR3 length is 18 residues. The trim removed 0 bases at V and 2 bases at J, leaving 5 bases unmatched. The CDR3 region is CASSLETSGRLTYNEQFF. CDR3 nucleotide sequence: TGCGCCAGCAGCTTGGAGACTAGCGGGAGGCTAACCTACAATGAGCAGTTCTTC.

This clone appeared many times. The CDR3 region has the DNA TGTGCCAGCAGCGTAGGGGACGGGAGGAGCCCAGATACGCAGTATTTT. This sequence encodes CASSVGDGRSPDTQYF. The chain has TRBV9 and TRBJ2-3; 7 bases are shared with TRBD2. This CDR3 region has 16 residues. V was pared by 0 bases and J by 4 bases, with 8 bases of the junction left unmatched. CDR1 and CDR2 from the germline V gene are SGDLS and YYNGEE.

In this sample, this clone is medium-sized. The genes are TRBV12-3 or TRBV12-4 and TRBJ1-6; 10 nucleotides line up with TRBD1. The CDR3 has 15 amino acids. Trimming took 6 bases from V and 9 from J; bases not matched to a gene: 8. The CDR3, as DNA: TGTGCCAGCAGGCCCCCCGGGACAGGGGTTTCACCCCTCCACTTT. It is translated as CASRPPGTGVSPLHF.

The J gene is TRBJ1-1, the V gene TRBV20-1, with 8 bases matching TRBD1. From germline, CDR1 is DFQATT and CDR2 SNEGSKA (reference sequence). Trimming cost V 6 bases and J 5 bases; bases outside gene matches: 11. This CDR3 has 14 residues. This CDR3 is CSAAGAGGRTEAFF. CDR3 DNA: TGCAGTGCCGCGGGAGCAGGGGGCAGAACTGAAGCTTTCTTT.

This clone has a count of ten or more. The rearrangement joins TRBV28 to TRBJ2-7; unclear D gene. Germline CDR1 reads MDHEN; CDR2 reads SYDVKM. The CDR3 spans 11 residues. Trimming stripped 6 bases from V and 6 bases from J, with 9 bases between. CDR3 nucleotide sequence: TGTGCCAGCAGCGTACCAGGCGAGCAGTACTTC. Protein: CASSVPGEQYF.

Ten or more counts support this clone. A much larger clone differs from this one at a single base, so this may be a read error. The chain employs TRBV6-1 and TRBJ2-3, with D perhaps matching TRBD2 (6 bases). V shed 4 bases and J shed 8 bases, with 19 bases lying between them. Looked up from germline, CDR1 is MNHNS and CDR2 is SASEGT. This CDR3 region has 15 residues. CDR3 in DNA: TGTGCCAGCAGTGTTGCTAGCGCACTGAGGGGTACGCAGTATTTT. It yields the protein CASSVASALRGTQYF.

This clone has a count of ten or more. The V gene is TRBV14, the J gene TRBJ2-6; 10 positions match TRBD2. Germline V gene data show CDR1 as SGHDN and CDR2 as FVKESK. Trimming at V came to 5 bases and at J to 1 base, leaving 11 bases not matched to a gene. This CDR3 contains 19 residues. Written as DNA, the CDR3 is TGTGCCAGCAGCTTTCCCAGGCTAGCGGGAGATTCTGGGGCCAACGTCCTGACTTTC. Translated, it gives CASSFPRLAGDSGANVLTF. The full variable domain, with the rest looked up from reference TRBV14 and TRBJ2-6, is EAGVTQFPSHSVIEKGQTVTLRCDPISGHDNLYWYRRVMGKEIKFLLHFVKESKQDESGMPNNRFLAERTGGTYSTLKVQPAELEDSGVYFCASSFPRLAGDSGANVLTFGAGSRLTVL.

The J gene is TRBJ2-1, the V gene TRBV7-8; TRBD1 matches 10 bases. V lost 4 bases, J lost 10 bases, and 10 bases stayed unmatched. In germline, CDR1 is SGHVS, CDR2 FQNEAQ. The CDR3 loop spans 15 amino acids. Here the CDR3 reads CASSSSRDRGGEQFF. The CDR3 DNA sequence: TGTGCCAGCAGCTCGTCCCGGGACAGGGGCGGCGAGCAGTTCTTC.

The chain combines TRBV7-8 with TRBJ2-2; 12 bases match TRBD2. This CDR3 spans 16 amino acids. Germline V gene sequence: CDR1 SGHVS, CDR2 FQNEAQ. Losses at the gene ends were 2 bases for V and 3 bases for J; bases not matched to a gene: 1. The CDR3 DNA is TGTGCCAGCAGCTTACTAGCGGGGGGGCACACCGGGGAGCTGTTTTTT. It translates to CASSLLAGGHTGELFF.

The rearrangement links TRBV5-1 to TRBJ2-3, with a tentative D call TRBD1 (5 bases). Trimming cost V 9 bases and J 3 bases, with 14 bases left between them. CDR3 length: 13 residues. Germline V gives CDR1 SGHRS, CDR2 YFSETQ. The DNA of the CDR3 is TGCGCCACCTCGGTCCAGGGTACAGATACGCAGTATTTT. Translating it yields CATSVQGTDTQYF.

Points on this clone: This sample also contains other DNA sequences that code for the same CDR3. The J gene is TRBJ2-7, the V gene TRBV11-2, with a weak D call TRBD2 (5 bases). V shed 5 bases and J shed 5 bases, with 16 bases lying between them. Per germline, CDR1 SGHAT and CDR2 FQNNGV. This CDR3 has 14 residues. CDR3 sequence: CASSLLGGRHEQYF. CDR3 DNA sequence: TGTGCCAGCAGCCTTCTTGGCGGGCGTCACGAGCAGTACTTC. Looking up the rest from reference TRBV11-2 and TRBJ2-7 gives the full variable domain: EAGVAQSPRYKIIEKRQSVAFWCNPISGHATLYWYQQILGQGPKLLIQFQNNGVVDDSQLPKDRFSAERLKGVDSTLKIQPAKLEDSAVYLCASSLLGGRHEQYFGPGTRLTVT.

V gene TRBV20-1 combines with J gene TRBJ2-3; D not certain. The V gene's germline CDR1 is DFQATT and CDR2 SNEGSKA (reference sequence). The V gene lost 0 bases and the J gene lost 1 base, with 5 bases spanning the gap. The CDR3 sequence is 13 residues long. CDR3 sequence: CSARDSGTDTQYF. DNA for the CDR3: TGCAGTGCTAGAGATTCCGGCACAGATACGCAGTATTTT.

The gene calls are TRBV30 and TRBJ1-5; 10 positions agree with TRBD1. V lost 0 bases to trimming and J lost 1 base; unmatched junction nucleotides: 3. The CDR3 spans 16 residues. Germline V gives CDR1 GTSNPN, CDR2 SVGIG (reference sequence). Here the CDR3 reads CAWSVGTGDSNQPQHF. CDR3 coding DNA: TGTGCCTGGAGTGTCGGGACAGGGGACAGCAATCAGCCCCAGCATTTT. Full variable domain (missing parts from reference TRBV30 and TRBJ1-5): SQTIHQWPATLVQPVGSPLSLECTVEGTSNPNLYWYRQAAGRGLQLLFYSVGIGQISSEVPQNLSASRPQDRQFILSSKKLLLSDSGFYLCAWSVGTGDSNQPQHFGDGTRLSIL.

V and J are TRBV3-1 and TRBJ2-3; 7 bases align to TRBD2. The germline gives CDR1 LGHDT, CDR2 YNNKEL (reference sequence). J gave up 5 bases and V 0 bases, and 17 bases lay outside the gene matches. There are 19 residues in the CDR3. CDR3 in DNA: TGTGCCAGCAGCCAAGATATCATCAGCGGGAAAGAATTGGGAGATACGCAGTATTTT. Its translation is CASSQDIISGKELGDTQYF.

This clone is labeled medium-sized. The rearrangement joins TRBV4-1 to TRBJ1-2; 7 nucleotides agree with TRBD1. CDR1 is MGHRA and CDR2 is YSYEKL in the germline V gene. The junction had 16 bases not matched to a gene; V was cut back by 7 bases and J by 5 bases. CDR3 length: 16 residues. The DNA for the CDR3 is TGCGCCAGCATAGCCCTCATCTCGACAGGGACGTATGGCTACACCTTC. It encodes CASIALISTGTYGYTF.

The CDR3 sequence is CASSQVEAGGWFEQFF. CDR3 bases: TGCGCCAGCAGCCAAGTGGAGGCGGGAGGCTGGTTTGAGCAGTTCTTC. V usage is TRBV4-1 and J usage is TRBJ2-1, with 8 bases that match TRBD2. The V gene end was trimmed by 1 base and the J gene end by 9 bases; junction bases not matched to a gene: 11. The V gene's germline CDR1 is MGHRA and CDR2 YSYEKL. The CDR3 length is 16 residues.

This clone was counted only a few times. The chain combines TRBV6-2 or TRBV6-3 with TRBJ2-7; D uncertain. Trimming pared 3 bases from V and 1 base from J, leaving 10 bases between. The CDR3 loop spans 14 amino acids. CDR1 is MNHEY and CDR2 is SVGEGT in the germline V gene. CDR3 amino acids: CASSYVTTSYEQYF. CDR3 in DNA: TGTGCCAGCAGTTATGTTACAACTTCCTACGAGCAGTACTTC.

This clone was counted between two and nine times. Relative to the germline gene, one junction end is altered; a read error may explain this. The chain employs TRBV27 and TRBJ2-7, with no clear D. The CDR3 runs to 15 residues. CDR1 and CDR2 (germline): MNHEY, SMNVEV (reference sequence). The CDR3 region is CAISLSVGRTYEQYF. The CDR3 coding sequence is TGTGCCATCAGTTTATCGGTAGGCAGAACCTACGAGCAGTACTTC.